The 6 T cell receptor beta chains given below trace back to one sample, sequenced in a study of T cell responses to AZD1222 COVID-19 vaccine. Repertoires were generated with immunoSEQ multiplex PCR, while TCRdb's copy carries only in-frame clones and drops some. The data show about 150,000 clones, roughly 90% seen once. The sequencing used peripheral blood, collected on day 0 of MenACWY control vaccination. The origin of the receptors is an adult in good health.

This clone was counted between two and nine times. The CDR3, as DNA: TGTGCCAGCAGCTTAGGAACCTACCGCTATGGCTACACCTTC. Protein sequence: CASSLGTYRYGYTF. The rearrangement joins TRBV7-9 to TRBJ1-2; D not certain. V was pared by 1 base and J by 4 bases, with 10 bases between. CDR3 length: 14 amino acids. CDR1 SEHNR and CDR2 FQNEAQ come from the germline V gene (reference sequence).

This rearrangement joins TRBV5-8 to TRBJ2-4, with 9 bases matching TRBD1. The CDR3 covers 14 residues. J was trimmed by 5 bases and V by 4 bases; bases with no gene match: 4. Germline CDR1 and CDR2: SGHTS and YDEGEE. The CDR3 bases are TGTGCCAGCAGCCCCAGGACAGGGGAAAACATTCAGTACTTC. As protein: CASSPRTGENIQYF.

This chain uses TRBV18 with TRBJ1-1; D is uncertain. Trimming shortened V by 6 bases and J by 0 bases, and 5 bases separated the two germline ends. The CDR3 consists of 12 residues. The germline V gene encodes CDR1 KGHSH and CDR2 LQKENI. Here the CDR3 reads CASSNMNTEAFF. Written as DNA, the CDR3 is TGTGCCAGCTCTAACATGAACACTGAAGCTTTCTTT.

The V gene is TRBV4-2, the J gene TRBJ2-7; 12 nucleotides agree with TRBD2. Germline assignment: CDR1 LGHNA and CDR2 YNFKEQ. There are 14 residues in the CDR3. V shed 3 bases and J 5 bases; nucleotides not matched to a gene: 2. CDR3: CASSQTSGSDEQYF. CDR3 sequence (DNA): TGTGCCAGCAGCCAGACTAGCGGGAGTGACGAGCAGTACTTC.

This sequence joins TRBV11-2 and TRBJ2-3; 15 nucleotides match TRBD2. Germline V gene lookup returns CDR1 SGHAT and CDR2 FQNNGV. Trimming at V came to 5 bases and at J to 2 bases, leaving 8 bases not matched to a gene. This CDR3 has 18 residues. The CDR3 sequence: CASSPGGLAGGYTDTQYF. DNA of the CDR3: TGTGCCAGCAGCCCCGGCGGACTAGCGGGGGGGTACACAGATACGCAGTATTTT.

This clone showed up just once. This sequence joins TRBV7-2 and TRBJ1-3, with TRBD1 identical over 8 bases. Germline V CDR1 and CDR2: SGHTA, FQGNSA. Germline trimming cut 3 bases from V and 8 bases from J; bases unmatched to any gene: 9. This CDR3 has 15 amino acids. DNA of the CDR3: TGTGCCAGCAGCTTCGTAATTGGACAGGGAGACACCATATATTTT. Its protein is CASSFVIGQGDTIYF.